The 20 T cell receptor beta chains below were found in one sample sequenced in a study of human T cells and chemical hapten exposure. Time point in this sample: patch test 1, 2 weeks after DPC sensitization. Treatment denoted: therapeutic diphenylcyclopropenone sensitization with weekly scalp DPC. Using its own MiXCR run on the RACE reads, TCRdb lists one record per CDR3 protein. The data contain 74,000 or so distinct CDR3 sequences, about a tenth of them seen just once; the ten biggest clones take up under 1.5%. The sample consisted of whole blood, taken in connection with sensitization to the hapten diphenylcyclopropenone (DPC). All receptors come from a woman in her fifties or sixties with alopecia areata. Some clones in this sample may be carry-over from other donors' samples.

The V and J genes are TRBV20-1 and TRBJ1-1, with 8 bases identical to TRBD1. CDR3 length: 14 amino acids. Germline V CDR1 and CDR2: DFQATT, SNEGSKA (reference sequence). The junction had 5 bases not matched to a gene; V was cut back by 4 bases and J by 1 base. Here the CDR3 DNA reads TGCAGTGCTAAAACAGGGGGTCGGAACACTGAAGCTTTCTTT. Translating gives CSAKTGGRNTEAFF.

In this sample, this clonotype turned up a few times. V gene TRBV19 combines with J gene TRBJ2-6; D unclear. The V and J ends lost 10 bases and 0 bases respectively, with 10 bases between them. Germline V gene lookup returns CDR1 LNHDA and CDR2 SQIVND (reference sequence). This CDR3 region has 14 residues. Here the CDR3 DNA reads TGTGCCACCCTGACGGACTCTGGGGCCAACGTCCTGACTTTC. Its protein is CATLTDSGANVLTF.

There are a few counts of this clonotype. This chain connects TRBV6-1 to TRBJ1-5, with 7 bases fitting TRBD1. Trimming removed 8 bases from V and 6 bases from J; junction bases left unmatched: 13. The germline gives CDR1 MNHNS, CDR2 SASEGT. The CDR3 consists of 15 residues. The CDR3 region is CASRRDSENSQPQHF. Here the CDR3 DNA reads TGTGCCAGCCGCCGGGACAGCGAGAATAGTCAGCCCCAGCATTTT.

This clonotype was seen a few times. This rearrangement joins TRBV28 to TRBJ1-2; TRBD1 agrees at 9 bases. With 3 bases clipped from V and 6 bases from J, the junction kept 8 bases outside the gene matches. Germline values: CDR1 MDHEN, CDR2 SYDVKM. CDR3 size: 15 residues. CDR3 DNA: TGTGCCAGCAGTTTGGGGGACAGGGTAGGGAATGGCTACACCTTC. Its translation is CASSLGDRVGNGYTF.

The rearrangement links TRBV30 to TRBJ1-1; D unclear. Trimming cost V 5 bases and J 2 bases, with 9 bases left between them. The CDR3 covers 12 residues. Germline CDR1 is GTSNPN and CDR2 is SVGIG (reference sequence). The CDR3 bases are TGTGCCTGGGGGAGACTAAACACTGAAGCTTTCTTT. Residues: CAWGRLNTEAFF.

The CDR3 coding sequence is TGCAGCGGGACCCTCGTCCGTAATGAGCAGTTCTTC. Protein: CSGTLVRNEQFF. This chain uses TRBV29-1 with TRBJ2-1; D is unclear. There are 12 residues in the CDR3. With 7 bases removed from V and 7 bases from J, the gap between germline ends came to 14 bases. Germline V CDR1 and CDR2: SQVTM, ANQGSEA.

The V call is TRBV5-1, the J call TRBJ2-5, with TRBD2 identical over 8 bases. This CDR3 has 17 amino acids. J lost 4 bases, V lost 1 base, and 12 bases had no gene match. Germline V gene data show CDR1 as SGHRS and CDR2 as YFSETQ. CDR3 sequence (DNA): TGCGCCAGCAGCTTGTTGTCTAGCGGGCGACGAAGAGAGACCCAGTACTTC. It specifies CASSLLSSGRRRETQYF.

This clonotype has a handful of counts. The CDR3 sequence is CASSESDRVYEQYF. The CDR3, as DNA: TGCGCCAGCAGTGAGTCCGACAGGGTCTACGAGCAGTACTTC. The gene calls are TRBV10-1 and TRBJ2-7; 7 bases are shared with TRBD1. V was clipped by 0 bases and J by 3 bases; unmatched bases: 2. The CDR3 is 14 residues long. In germline, CDR1 is WNHNN, CDR2 SYGVQD (reference sequence).

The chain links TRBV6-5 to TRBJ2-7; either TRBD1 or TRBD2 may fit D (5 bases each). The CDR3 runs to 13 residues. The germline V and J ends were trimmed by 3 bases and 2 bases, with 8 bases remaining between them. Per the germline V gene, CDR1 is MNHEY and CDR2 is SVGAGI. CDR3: CASSYMGAYEQYF. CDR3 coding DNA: TGTGCCAGCAGTTATATGGGGGCCTACGAGCAGTACTTC.

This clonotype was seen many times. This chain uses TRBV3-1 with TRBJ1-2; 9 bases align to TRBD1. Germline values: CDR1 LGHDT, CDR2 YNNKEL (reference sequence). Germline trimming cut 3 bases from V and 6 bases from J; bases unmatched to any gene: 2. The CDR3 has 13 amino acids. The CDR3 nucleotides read TGTGCCAGCAGCCACCGGACAGGGGATGGCTACACCTTC. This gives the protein CASSHRTGDGYTF.

CDR3 coding DNA: TGTGCCAGCACCACCGGAGGGACAGGGAATGAAAAACTGTTTTTT. Translation: CASTTGGTGNEKLFF. The V call is TRBV6-1, the J call TRBJ1-4; 9 nucleotides align to TRBD1. Germline lookup yields CDR1 MNHNS and CDR2 SASEGT. Trimming took 7 bases from V and 5 from J; bases not matched to a gene: 8. This CDR3 has 15 residues.

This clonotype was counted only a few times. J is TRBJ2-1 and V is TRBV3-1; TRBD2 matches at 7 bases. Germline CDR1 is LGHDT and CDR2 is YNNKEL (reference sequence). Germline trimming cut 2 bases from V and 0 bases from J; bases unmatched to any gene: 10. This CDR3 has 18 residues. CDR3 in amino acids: CASSQSIPSGNSYNEQFF. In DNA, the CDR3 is TGTGCCAGCAGCCAATCAATCCCCAGCGGGAACTCCTACAATGAGCAGTTCTTC.

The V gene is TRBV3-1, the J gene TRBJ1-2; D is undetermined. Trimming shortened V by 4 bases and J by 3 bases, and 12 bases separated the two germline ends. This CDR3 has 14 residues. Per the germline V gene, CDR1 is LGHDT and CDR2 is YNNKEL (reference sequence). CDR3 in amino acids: CASSRKGLDYGYTF. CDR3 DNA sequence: TGTGCCAGCAGCCGGAAAGGGTTGGACTATGGCTACACCTTC.

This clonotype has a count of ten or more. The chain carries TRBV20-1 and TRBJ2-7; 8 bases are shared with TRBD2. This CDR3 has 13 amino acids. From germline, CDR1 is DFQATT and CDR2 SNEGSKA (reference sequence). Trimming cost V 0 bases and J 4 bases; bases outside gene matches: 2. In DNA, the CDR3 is TGCAGTGCTAGAGATGCTAGCGGGTACGAGCAGTACTTC. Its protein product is CSARDASGYEQYF.

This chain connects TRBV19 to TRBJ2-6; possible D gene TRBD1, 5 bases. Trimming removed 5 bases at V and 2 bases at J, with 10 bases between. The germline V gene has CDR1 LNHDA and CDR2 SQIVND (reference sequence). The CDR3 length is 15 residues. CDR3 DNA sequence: TGTGCCAGTAGTCAAGCAGGGACTGGGGCCAACGTCCTGACTTTC. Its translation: CASSQAGTGANVLTF.

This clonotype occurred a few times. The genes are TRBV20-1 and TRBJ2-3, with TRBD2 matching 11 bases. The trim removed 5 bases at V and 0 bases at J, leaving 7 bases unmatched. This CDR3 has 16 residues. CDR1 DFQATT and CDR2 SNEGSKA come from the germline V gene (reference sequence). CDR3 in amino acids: CSAVGTSGTSTDTQYF. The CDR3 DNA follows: TGCAGTGCTGTAGGGACTAGCGGAACTAGCACAGATACGCAGTATTTT.

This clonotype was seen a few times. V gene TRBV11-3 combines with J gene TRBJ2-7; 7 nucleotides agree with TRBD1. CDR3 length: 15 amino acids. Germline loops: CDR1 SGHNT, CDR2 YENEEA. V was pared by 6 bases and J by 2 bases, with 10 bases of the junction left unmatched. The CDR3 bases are TGTGCCAGCAGTTCTCGGACAGGACCAGCCTACGAGCAGTACTTC. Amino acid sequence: CASSSRTGPAYEQYF. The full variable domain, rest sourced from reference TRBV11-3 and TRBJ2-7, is EAGVVQSPRYKIIEKKQPVAFWCNPISGHNTLYWYLQNLGQGPELLIRYENEEAVDDSQLPKDRFSAERLKGVDSTLKIQPAELGDSAVYLCASSSRTGPAYEQYFGPGTRLTVT.

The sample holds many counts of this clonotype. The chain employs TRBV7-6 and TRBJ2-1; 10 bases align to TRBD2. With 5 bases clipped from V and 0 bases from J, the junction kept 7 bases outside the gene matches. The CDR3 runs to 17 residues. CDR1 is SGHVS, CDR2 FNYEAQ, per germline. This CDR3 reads CASSLLAGASSYNEQFF. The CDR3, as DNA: TGTGCCAGCAGCCTCCTAGCGGGAGCGAGCTCCTACAATGAGCAGTTCTTC.

The CDR3 sequence is CASSQDFVSYEQYF. CDR3 nucleotide sequence: TGTGCCAGCTCACAGGACTTTGTGTCCTACGAGCAGTACTTC. This chain joins TRBV18 and TRBJ2-7, with D possibly matching TRBD2 (5 bases). V lost 4 bases, J lost 1 base, and 11 bases lay in between. The CDR3 extends over 14 amino acids. Germline V gene data show CDR1 as KGHSH and CDR2 as LQKENI.

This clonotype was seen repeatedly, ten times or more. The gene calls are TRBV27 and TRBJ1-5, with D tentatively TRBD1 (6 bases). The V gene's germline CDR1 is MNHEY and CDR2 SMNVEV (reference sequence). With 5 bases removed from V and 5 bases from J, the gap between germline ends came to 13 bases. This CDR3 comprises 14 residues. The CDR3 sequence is CASSLQGTYQPQHF. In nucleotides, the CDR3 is TGTGCCAGCAGTCTCCAGGGGACTTATCAGCCCCAGCATTTT.